The 20 T cell receptor beta chains listed next were all sequenced from one sample in a study of blood T cell repertoires in COVID-19. Data came from immunoSEQ multiplex PCR; TCRdb stores just in-frame clones and leaves some out. The sample has 270,000 or so clones, roughly 90% seen once. Sequencing used PBMCs or T cells enriched from blood (not recorded which). The receptors come from a man in his forties who had been exposed to COVID-19.

V gene TRBV28 combines with J gene TRBJ2-3; D may be TRBD2 (7 bases). V was shortened by 7 bases and J by 2 bases, with 19 bases between the two germline ends. This CDR3 region has 16 residues. Germline-derived CDR1 and CDR2 are MDHEN and SYDVKM. CDR3 sequence (DNA): TGTGCCAGCACGCTAGGGGGGGGCGGCTACACAGATACGCAGTATTTT. Residues: CASTLGGGGYTDTQYF.

V gene TRBV7-2 combines with J gene TRBJ1-2; 7 bases are shared with TRBD1. Losses at the gene ends were 5 bases for V and 4 bases for J; bases not matched to a gene: 7. Per germline, CDR1 SGHTA and CDR2 FQGNSA. This CDR3 has 14 residues. CDR3 sequence reads: CASSDTGDSYGYTF. The CDR3 DNA is TGTGCCAGCAGCGACACAGGGGACTCCTATGGCTACACCTTC.

The V gene is TRBV5-6, the J gene TRBJ1-1; 7 bases are a match to TRBD1. This CDR3 comprises 16 residues. The V segment lost 6 bases and the J segment 0 bases; nucleotides outside the gene matches: 11. Looked up from germline, CDR1 is SGHDT and CDR2 is YYEEEE. This CDR3 is CASTKGAGNMNTEAFF. For the CDR3, the DNA is TGTGCCAGCACCAAGGGGGCAGGGAACATGAACACTGAAGCTTTCTTT.

The chain combines TRBV27 with TRBJ2-7, with D perhaps matching TRBD1 (5 bases). The CDR3 consists of 15 residues. Germline V CDR1 and CDR2: MNHEY, SMNVEV (reference sequence). Deletions cut 0 bases from V and 2 bases from J, with 11 bases between. This CDR3 is CASSLSQGNAYEQYF. CDR3 bases: TGTGCCAGCAGTTTATCGCAGGGCAACGCCTACGAGCAGTACTTC.

The chain carries TRBV5-1 and TRBJ2-7; 9 bases fit TRBD2. The J segment lost 4 bases and the V segment lost 3 bases, leaving 5 bases of the junction unmatched. Germline V gives CDR1 SGHRS, CDR2 YFSETQ. This CDR3 region has 14 residues. The CDR3 region is CASSSGLAPYEQYF. As DNA, the CDR3 is TGCGCCAGCAGCTCGGGACTAGCACCTTACGAGCAGTACTTC.

The chain employs TRBV7-2 and TRBJ1-5, with D possibly being TRBD1 (5 bases). V shed 5 bases and J shed 3 bases, with 14 bases lying between them. CDR1 and CDR2 from the germline V gene are SGHTA and FQGNSA. This CDR3 is 15 amino acids long. CDR3 loop: CASSPSGLLNQPQHF. The DNA for the CDR3 is TGTGCCAGCAGCCCCTCGGGACTCCTCAATCAGCCCCAGCATTTT.

The rearrangement links TRBV10-1 to TRBJ2-7; D possibly corresponds to TRBD1 (6 bases). CDR3 length: 13 residues. V shed 6 bases and J shed 0 bases, with 9 bases lying between them. Germline CDR1 reads WNHNN; CDR2 reads SYGVQD (reference sequence). CDR3: CASSETGSYEQYF. The CDR3 nucleotides read TGCGCCAGCAGCGAGACAGGCTCCTACGAGCAGTACTTC.

The chain employs TRBV30 and TRBJ1-5, with 7 bases that match TRBD1. CDR3 size: 14 residues. The V gene's germline CDR1 is GTSNPN and CDR2 SVGIG (reference sequence). The V gene end was trimmed by 0 bases and the J gene end by 5 bases; junction bases not matched to a gene: 4. DNA for the CDR3: TGTGCCTGGAGTGTAGGGCAGGGGGATCAGCCCCAGCATTTT. As protein: CAWSVGQGDQPQHF.

J is TRBJ2-4 and V is TRBV21-1; TRBD2 was called by the table and not checked on the DNA. TRBV21-1 represents a pseudogene. The CDR3 is 18 amino acids. The CDR3 DNA follows: TGTGCCAGCAGCAAAGTAATACCGCGGGGGGTAGCCAAAAACATTCAGTACTTC. Its protein product is CASSKVIPRGVAKNIQYF.

This chain joins TRBV11-2 and TRBJ2-7; D unclear. V lost 5 bases, J lost 3 bases, and 11 bases lay in between. The CDR3 sequence is 13 residues long. In germline, CDR1 is SGHAT, CDR2 FQNNGV. As DNA, the CDR3 is TGTGCCAGCAGCCCCGGTACGAGCTACGAGCAGTACTTC. This encodes CASSPGTSYEQYF.

The CDR3 reads CASSYSGRTLHEQYF. The CDR3 DNA sequence: TGTGCCAGCAGTTACTCTGGCAGGACTCTCCACGAGCAGTACTTC. The chain combines TRBV6-5 with TRBJ2-7; TRBD2 is a possible D gene (5 bases). The CDR3 has 15 residues. V was shortened by 0 bases and J by 5 bases, with 14 bases between the two germline ends. Germline assignment: CDR1 MNHEY and CDR2 SVGAGI.

The chain carries TRBV28 and TRBJ1-2; possibly TRBD1 for D (6 bases). The V gene's germline CDR1 is MDHEN and CDR2 SYDVKM. V was cut by 4 bases and J by 8 bases, with 17 bases left in between. This CDR3 comprises 14 residues. CDR3 in amino acids: CASSSMGASRGYTF. CDR3 DNA: TGTGCCAGCAGTTCCATGGGGGCGTCCCGGGGCTACACCTTC.

V gene TRBV2 combines with J gene TRBJ2-7, with 9 nucleotides matching TRBD1. The J segment lost 7 bases and the V segment lost 6 bases, leaving 7 bases of the junction unmatched. The germline gives CDR1 SNHLY, CDR2 FYNNEI. The CDR3 sequence is 13 residues long. CDR3 sequence reads: CASRRTGGVEQYF. DNA for the CDR3: TGTGCCAGCAGGCGTACAGGGGGCGTTGAGCAGTACTTC. Drawing the rest from reference TRBV2 and TRBJ2-7, the complete variable domain is EPEVTQTPSHQVTQMGQEVILRCVPISNHLYFYWYRQILGQKVEFLVSFYNNEISEKSEIFDDQFSVERPDGSNFTLKIRSTKLEDSAMYFCASRRTGGVEQYFGPGTRLTVT.

The V and J genes are TRBV15 and TRBJ2-7; TRBD1 aligns across 7 bases. The CDR3 is 15 residues long. CDR1 LNHNV and CDR2 YYDKDF come from the germline V gene (reference sequence). The V segment lost 1 base and the J segment 4 bases; nucleotides outside the gene matches: 7. Here the CDR3 reads CATSRADRKAYEQYF. CDR3 in DNA: TGTGCCACCAGCAGAGCGGACAGGAAAGCATACGAGCAGTACTTC.

This chain connects TRBV6-4 to TRBJ1-5, with D possibly TRBD1 on 6 matching bases. Trimming pared 5 bases from V and 6 bases from J, leaving 11 bases between. The CDR3 loop spans 13 amino acids. Germline assignment: CDR1 MRHNA and CDR2 SNTAGT. The CDR3, as DNA: TGTGCCAGCAGTCTGGGGGCGGGTCAGCCCCAGCATTTT. Its translation is CASSLGAGQPQHF.

This rearrangement joins TRBV15 to TRBJ2-3, with 10 bases that match TRBD2. CDR3 size: 17 residues. J gave up 4 bases and V 1 base, and 8 bases lay outside the gene matches. CDR1 and CDR2 from the germline V gene are LNHNV and YYDKDF (reference sequence). The CDR3 sequence: CATSRAGGLALADTQYF. DNA of the CDR3: TGTGCCACCAGCAGAGCCGGGGGACTAGCGTTAGCAGATACGCAGTATTTT.

The chain couples TRBV4-2 to TRBJ2-2; 7 bases align to TRBD2. Germline loops: CDR1 LGHNA, CDR2 YNFKEQ. The CDR3 has 16 amino acids. Unmatched junction bases numbered 5, after V lost 4 bases and J lost 0 bases. The CDR3 DNA is TGTGCCAGCAGCCTGCGACTAGCCGCGAACACCGGGGAGCTGTTTTTT. This translates into CASSLRLAANTGELFF.

The chain carries TRBV6-5 and TRBJ2-1, with 11 bases identical to TRBD2. V lost 6 bases to trimming and J lost 7 bases; unmatched junction nucleotides: 8. CDR1 is MNHEY, CDR2 SVGAGI, per germline. The CDR3 length is 15 residues. CDR3 amino acids: CASSQGLAELNEQFF. The CDR3 region has the DNA TGTGCCAGCAGCCAGGGACTAGCGGAATTAAATGAGCAGTTCTTC.

The genes are TRBV11-3 and TRBJ2-3, with 8 positions matching TRBD2. The V segment lost 5 bases and the J segment 4 bases; nucleotides outside the gene matches: 2. The CDR3 is 13 residues long. Germline CDR1 and CDR2: SGHNT and YENEEA. CDR3 residues: CASSPSGPDTQYF. DNA for the CDR3: TGTGCCAGCAGCCCTAGCGGGCCAGATACGCAGTATTTT.

The rearrangement joins TRBV9 to TRBJ2-1; D perhaps matches TRBD1 (6 bases). The CDR3 is 14 amino acids. Germline V gene sequence: CDR1 SGDLS, CDR2 YYNGEE. Trimming removed 6 bases at V and 1 base at J, with 11 bases between. This chain's CDR3 is CASNLGGSYNEQFF. Here the CDR3 DNA reads TGTGCCAGCAACTTAGGGGGTTCCTACAATGAGCAGTTCTTC.